This entry features one T cell receptor beta chain sequence. Antigen specificity is unknown. Possible read error: a much larger clone is one base away. Each donor was a healthy Caucasian individual from Russia, aged about 6 to 90. The CDR3 is 16 residues long. The data stem from a study of blood T cells in healthy people across ages. Overall study findings and caveats: Long-lived donors had more naive CD4+ cells and higher diversity than aged donors. Per-million-T-cell TCR beta diversity fell roughly linearly with age.

A second PCR, run for about 7 to 11 cycles, used a sample-barcoded 5' primer plus a J-beta primer mix. Each cDNA molecule was tagged by a template-switch adaptor that had 12 random nucleotides. One entry per CDR3 protein, called by TCRdb with MiXCR from the 5' RACE reads. The table has 1.8 million or so distinct CDR3 sequences, 35% to 50% seen once. Source material: blood. The chain combines TRBV12-3 or TRBV12-4 with TRBJ2-3, with 10 bases matching TRBD2. This clonotype originated in a human donor in good health. The CDR3 is CASSVLAGAITDAQYF. In DNA form, the CDR3 reads TGTGCCAGCAGTGTCCTAGCGGGGGCGATCACAGATGCGCAGTATTTT.